The 7 T cell receptor beta chains below all came from one sample that was sequenced in a study of beta chain features in type 1 diabetes. Antigens of these TCRs are unknown. The authors reverse transcribed all of the isolated RNA, so sequencing captured expressed TCRB transcripts. Data came from immunoSEQ multiplex PCR; TCRdb stores just in-frame clones and leaves some out. The sample holds roughly 330,000 clones, 13% seen once. Study-level points and caveats: All four CD4+ subsets from Type 1 diabetes patients carried moderately but significantly shorter TCRB CDR3s.

Sequencing input: naive CD4+ T cells from blood. The source is a young woman with type 1 diabetes.

This clone has just a few counts. The chain couples TRBV19 to TRBJ2-7; 7 bases align to TRBD1. The CDR3 sequence is 15 residues long. Losses at the gene ends were 3 bases for V and 3 bases for J; bases not matched to a gene: 8. Germline CDR1 LNHDA, CDR2 SQIVND (reference sequence). CDR3 nucleotide sequence: TGTGCCAGTAGTATTAGCAGGGCAGGGGGCTACGAGCAGTACTTC. It yields the protein CASSISRAGGYEQYF.

This chain connects TRBV4-3 to TRBJ1-2; 12 bases map to TRBD1. Germline CDR1 is LGHNA and CDR2 is YSLEER. The CDR3 sequence is 14 residues long. V lost 2 bases and J lost 7; bases outside the gene matches: 2. The CDR3 DNA sequence: TGCGCCAGCAGCCAATGGGACAGGGGGCTTGGCTACACCTTC. This translates into CASSQWDRGLGYTF.

The chain recombines TRBV30 with TRBJ1-1; maybe TRBD1 (5 bases). The ends were cut back, 3 bases at V and 0 bases at J, with 11 bases in the middle. There are 14 residues in the CDR3. Germline V CDR1 and CDR2: GTSNPN, SVGIG (reference sequence). The CDR3 DNA is TGTGCCTGGAGCGAAGGGGCCCTGAACACTGAAGCTTTCTTT. Translation gives CAWSEGALNTEAFF.

A few counts support this clone. This rearrangement joins TRBV25-1 to TRBJ2-5; TRBD1 is a possible D gene (7 bases). This CDR3 has 18 residues. Germline assignment: CDR1 MGHDK and CDR2 SYGVNS. Trimming cost V 5 bases and J 2 bases, with 24 bases left between them. In DNA form, the CDR3 reads TGTGCCAGCAGTACTCACAGGGGAAGGAGGGTTTTTCAAGAGACCCAGTACTTC. As protein: CASSTHRGRRVFQETQYF.

The CDR3 reads CASSLVLAGSTDTQYF. The CDR3 DNA sequence: TGTGCCAGCAGCTTAGTCCTAGCGGGAAGCACAGATACGCAGTATTTT. The V gene is TRBV11-2, the J gene TRBJ2-3; 9 nucleotides align to TRBD2. Germline CDR1 SGHAT, CDR2 FQNNGV. The V segment lost 1 base and the J segment 0 bases; nucleotides outside the gene matches: 2. This CDR3 is built from 16 residues.

This clone was observed a handful of times. The chain carries TRBV4-1 and TRBJ1-2; D is possibly TRBD1 (5 bases). Germline loops: CDR1 MGHRA, CDR2 YSYEKL. V shed 0 bases and J shed 8 bases, with 16 bases lying between them. This CDR3 has 15 residues. Written as DNA, the CDR3 is TGCGCCAGCAGCCAAGATCTTCAGGGTTTAGGCGGCTACACCTTC. This gives the protein CASSQDLQGLGGYTF.

This clone was counted between two and nine times. The chain uses TRBV29-1 and TRBJ2-5, with 8 bases lining up with TRBD1. Germline lookup yields CDR1 SQVTM and CDR2 ANQGSEA. Trimming took 7 bases from V and 5 from J; bases not matched to a gene: 9. The length of the CDR3 is 13 residues. CDR3 coding DNA: TGCAGCGGTGCCAGGGGGCGGCGGGAGACCCAGTACTTC. Protein product: CSGARGRRETQYF.